This entry features one TCR beta chain sequence. The antigen remains undetermined. This specimen comes from a study of early T cells in non-severe SARS-CoV-2 infection. Study at large: Unsorted whole blood bulk RNA was sequenced, with unpaired chains.

Separate cDNA molecules each had unique molecular identifiers attached to them. MiXCR was run by TCRdb on the 5' RACE reads, yielding one entry per CDR3 protein. The repertoire has approximately 58,000 distinct CDR3 sequences, 9% to 15% of them found once; the top ten carry approximately 2.5%. The CDR3 is 15 residues long. V lost 1 base, J lost 1 base, and 4 bases stayed unmatched. Germline CDR1 reads SGHVS; CDR2 reads FNYEAQ. Study-wide findings and caveats: Sequences matched to VDJdb favored anti-spike CD8 responses, while private and CD4 specificities were missed.

Sample: whole blood, taken at baseline. The chain couples TRBV7-6 to TRBJ2-7, with 7 bases identical to TRBD1. The TCR originated in an adult who was a healthcare worker with PCR-confirmed SARS-CoV-2 infection or an uninfected control (not recorded which). The DNA of the CDR3 is TGTGCCAGCAGCTTAGTTGCGACAGGGTCCTACGAGCAGTACTTC. This translates into CASSLVATGSYEQYF. The variable domain in full, completed from reference TRBV7-6 and TRBJ2-7, reads GAGVSQSPRYKVTKRGQDVALRCDPISGHVSLYWYRQALGQGPEFLTYFNYEAQQDKSGLPNDRFSAERPEGSISTLTIQRTEQRDSAMYRCASSLVATGSYEQYFGPGTRLTVT.